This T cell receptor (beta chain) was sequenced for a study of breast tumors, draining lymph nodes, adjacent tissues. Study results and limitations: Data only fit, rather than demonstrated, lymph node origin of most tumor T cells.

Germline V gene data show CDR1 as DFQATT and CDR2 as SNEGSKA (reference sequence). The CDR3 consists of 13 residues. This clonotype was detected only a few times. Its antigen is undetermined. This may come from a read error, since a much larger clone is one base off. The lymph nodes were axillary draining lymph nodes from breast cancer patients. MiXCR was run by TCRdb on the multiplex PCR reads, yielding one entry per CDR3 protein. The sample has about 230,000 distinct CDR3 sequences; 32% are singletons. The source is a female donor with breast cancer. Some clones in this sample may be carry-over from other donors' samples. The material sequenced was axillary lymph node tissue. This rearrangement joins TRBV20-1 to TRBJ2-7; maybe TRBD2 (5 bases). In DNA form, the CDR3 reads TGCAGTGCTAGGGACTTTTACTCCTACGCGCAGTACTTC. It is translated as CSARDFYSYAQYF.